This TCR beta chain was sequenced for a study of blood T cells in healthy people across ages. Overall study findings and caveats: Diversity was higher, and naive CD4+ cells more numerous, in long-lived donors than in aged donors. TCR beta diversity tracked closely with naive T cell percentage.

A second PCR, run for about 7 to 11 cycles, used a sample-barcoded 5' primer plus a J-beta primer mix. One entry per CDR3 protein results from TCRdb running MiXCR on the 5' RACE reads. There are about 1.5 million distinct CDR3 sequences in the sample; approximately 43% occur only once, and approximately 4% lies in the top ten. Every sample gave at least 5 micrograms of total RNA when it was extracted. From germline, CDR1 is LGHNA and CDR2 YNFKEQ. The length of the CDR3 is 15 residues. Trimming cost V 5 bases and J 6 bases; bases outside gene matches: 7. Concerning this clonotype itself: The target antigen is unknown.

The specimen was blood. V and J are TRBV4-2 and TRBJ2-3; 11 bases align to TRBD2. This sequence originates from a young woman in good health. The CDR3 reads CASSKLAGEADTQYF. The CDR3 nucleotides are TGTGCCAGCAGCAAACTAGCGGGAGAAGCCGATACGCAGTATTTT.